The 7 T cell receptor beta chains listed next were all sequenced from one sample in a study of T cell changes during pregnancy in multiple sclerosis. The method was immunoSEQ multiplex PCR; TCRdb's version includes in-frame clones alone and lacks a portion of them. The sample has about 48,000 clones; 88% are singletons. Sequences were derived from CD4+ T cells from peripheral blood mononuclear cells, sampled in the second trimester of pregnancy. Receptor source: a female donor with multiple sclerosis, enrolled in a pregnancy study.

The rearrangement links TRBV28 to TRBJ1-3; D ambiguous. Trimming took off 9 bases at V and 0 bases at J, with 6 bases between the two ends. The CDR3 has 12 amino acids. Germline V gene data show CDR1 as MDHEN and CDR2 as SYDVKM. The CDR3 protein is CASSHSGNTIYF. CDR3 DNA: TGTGCCAGTAGCCACTCTGGAAACACCATATATTTT. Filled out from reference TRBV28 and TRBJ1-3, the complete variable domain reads DVKVTQSSRYLVKRTGEKVFLECVQDMDHENMFWYRQDPGLGLRLIYFSYDVKMKEKGDIPEGYSVSREKKERFSLILESASTNQTSMYLCASSHSGNTIYFGEGSWLTVV.

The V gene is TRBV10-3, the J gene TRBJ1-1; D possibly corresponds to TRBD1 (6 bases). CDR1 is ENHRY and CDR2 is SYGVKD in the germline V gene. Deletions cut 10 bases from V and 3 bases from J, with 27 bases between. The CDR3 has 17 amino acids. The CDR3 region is CATRSQGRFLADTEAFF. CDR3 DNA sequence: TGTGCCACCAGATCACAGGGACGATTTTTGGCAGACACTGAAGCTTTCTTT.

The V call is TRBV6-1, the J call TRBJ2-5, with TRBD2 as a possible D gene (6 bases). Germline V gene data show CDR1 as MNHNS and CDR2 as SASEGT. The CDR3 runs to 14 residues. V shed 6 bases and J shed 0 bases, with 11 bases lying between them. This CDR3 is CASSAGGNQETQYF. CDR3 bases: TGTGCCAGCAGCGCTGGGGGGAACCAAGAGACCCAGTACTTC.

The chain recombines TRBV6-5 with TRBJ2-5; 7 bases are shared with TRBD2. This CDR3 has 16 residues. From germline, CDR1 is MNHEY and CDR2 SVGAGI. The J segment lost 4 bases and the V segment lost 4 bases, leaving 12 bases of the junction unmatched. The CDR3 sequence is CASSLSSGAPIETQYF. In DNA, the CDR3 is TGTGCCAGCAGTTTATCCAGCGGGGCCCCCATAGAGACCCAGTACTTC.

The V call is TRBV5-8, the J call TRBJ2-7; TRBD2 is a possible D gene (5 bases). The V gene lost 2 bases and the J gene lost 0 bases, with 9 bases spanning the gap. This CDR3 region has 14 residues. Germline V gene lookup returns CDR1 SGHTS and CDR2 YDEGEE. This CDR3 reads CASSLGRHSYEQYF. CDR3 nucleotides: TGTGCCAGCAGCTTAGGGAGACACTCCTACGAGCAGTACTTC.

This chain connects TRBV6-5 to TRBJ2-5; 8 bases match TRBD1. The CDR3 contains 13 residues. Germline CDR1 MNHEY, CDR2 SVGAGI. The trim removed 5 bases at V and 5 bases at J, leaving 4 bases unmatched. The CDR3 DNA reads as TGTGCCAGCAGTCCAGGGGGCGTGGAGACCCAGTACTTC. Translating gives CASSPGGVETQYF.

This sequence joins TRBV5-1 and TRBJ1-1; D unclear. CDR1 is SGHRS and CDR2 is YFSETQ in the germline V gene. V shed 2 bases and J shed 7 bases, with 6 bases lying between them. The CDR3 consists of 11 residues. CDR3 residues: CASSFEGEAFF. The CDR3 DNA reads TGCGCCAGCAGCTTCGAGGGTGAAGCTTTCTTT.